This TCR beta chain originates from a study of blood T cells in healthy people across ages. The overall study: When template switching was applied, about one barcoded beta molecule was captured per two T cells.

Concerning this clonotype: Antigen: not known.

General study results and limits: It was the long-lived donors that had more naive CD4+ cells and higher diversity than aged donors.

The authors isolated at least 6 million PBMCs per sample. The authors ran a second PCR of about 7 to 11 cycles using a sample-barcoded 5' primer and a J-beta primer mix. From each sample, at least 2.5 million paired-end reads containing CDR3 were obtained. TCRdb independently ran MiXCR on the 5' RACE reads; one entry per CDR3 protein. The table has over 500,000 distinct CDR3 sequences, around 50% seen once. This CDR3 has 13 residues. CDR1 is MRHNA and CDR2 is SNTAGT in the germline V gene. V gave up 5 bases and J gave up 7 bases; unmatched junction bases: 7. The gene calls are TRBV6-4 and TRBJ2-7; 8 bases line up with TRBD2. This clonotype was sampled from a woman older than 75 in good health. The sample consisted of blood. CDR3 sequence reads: CASSSGSYNEQYF. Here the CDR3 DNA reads TGTGCCAGCAGTAGCGGGAGCTACAATGAGCAGTACTTC.